The 20 T cell receptor beta chains presented below share a single source sample, sequenced in a study of identical twins. TCRdb fed the 5' RACE reads into MiXCR, producing one record per CDR3 protein. The repertoire holds some 760,000 distinct CDR3 sequences, with about 18% as singletons. This sample was also put to use in a study of T cells expressing NK-cell markers.

The specimen sequenced was PBMCs. These receptors were collected from a woman aged 18-29 years in good health.

The gene calls are TRBV30 and TRBJ1-2, with no clear D. With 0 bases removed from V and 7 bases from J, the gap between germline ends came to 12 bases. The CDR3 runs to 13 residues. CDR1 and CDR2 (germline): GTSNPN, SVGIG (reference sequence). The CDR3 region has the DNA TGTGCCTGGAGTGTACTAGATGGTAGTGGCTACACCTTC. The encoded protein is CAWSVLDGSGYTF.

This clonotype was picked up one time. This rearrangement joins TRBV6-1 to TRBJ2-3; 9 positions match TRBD2. The germline gives CDR1 MNHNS, CDR2 SASEGT. With 3 bases clipped from V and 2 bases from J, the junction kept 12 bases outside the gene matches. The CDR3 sequence is 18 residues long. Here the CDR3 DNA reads TGTGCCAGCAGTGACGCCTGGTTAAGCGGGGGGCCCACAGATACGCAGTATTTT. It encodes CASSDAWLSGGPTDTQYF.

This rearrangement joins TRBV6-1 to TRBJ2-2; 14 bases line up with TRBD2. The germline V gene has CDR1 MNHNS and CDR2 SASEGT. CDR3 size: 15 residues. V was pared by 6 bases and J by 7 bases, with 4 bases of the junction left unmatched. In nucleotides, the CDR3 is TGTGCCAGCAGCGGGACTAGCGGGAGTAGCGGGGAGCTGTTTTTT. This sequence encodes CASSGTSGSSGELFF.

The chain couples TRBV6-5 to TRBJ1-5, with no clear D. Germline CDR1 is MNHEY and CDR2 is SVGAGI. This CDR3 comprises 16 residues. Between the trimmed V and J ends, which lost 7 bases and 0 bases, there was a span of 16 bases. The chain's CDR3 is CASTNSDWYSNQPQHF. The DNA of the CDR3 is TGTGCCAGCACTAACTCCGACTGGTATAGCAATCAGCCCCAGCATTTT.

This clonotype has just a few counts. The V call is TRBV10-3, the J call TRBJ2-1; TRBD2 is a possible D gene (5 bases). V lost 5 bases to trimming and J lost 7 bases, with 12 bases between them. Germline CDR1 ENHRY, CDR2 SYGVKD. CDR3 length: 13 amino acids. The CDR3 here is CAISHESGNEQFF. The DNA of the CDR3 is TGTGCCATCAGTCACGAGTCGGGGAATGAGCAGTTCTTC.

This clonotype has more than one count but fewer than ten. This chain links TRBV12-3 or TRBV12-4 with TRBJ2-2, with D hard to call. V gave up 7 bases and J gave up 7 bases, with 13 bases separating them. This CDR3 has 13 amino acids. CDR3 nucleotides: TGTGCCAGCACCCGCTCGGTTAGCGGGGAGCTGTTTTTT. Translating it yields CASTRSVSGELFF.

This clonotype was seen more than once but under ten times. The genes are TRBV12-3 or TRBV12-4 and TRBJ2-1; no definite D call. V was clipped by 1 base and J by 5 bases, with 9 bases between them. This CDR3 spans 14 amino acids. The CDR3: CASSLGSADNEQFF. The CDR3 nucleotides are TGTGCCAGCAGTTTAGGTTCGGCAGACAATGAGCAGTTCTTC.

This chain links TRBV20-1 with TRBJ2-3; 10 positions match TRBD2. After removal of 6 bases from V and 5 bases from J, the junction contained 14 bases not matched to a gene. The CDR3 spans 16 residues. Germline V gene lookup returns CDR1 DFQATT and CDR2 SNEGSKA (reference sequence). The CDR3 reads CSASSPQREGRDTQYF. The DNA of the CDR3 is TGCAGTGCAAGCTCCCCCCAGCGGGAGGGCCGAGATACGCAGTATTTT.

This clonotype occurred a few times. The CDR3 here is CASSLYQGANEQFF. As DNA, the CDR3 is TGTGCCAGCAGCTTATATCAGGGGGCCAATGAGCAGTTCTTC. This chain connects TRBV7-7 to TRBJ2-1; TRBD1 matches 8 bases. The CDR3 is 14 residues long. J gave up 6 bases and V 2 bases, and 3 bases lay outside the gene matches. Germline CDR1 is SSHAT and CDR2 is FNYEAQ (reference sequence).

The chain is built from TRBV6-1 and TRBJ2-3; possibly TRBD2 for D (6 bases). V was trimmed by 8 bases and J by 2 bases, leaving 17 bases between them. The CDR3 consists of 15 residues. Germline V gene lookup returns CDR1 MNHNS and CDR2 SASEGT. In nucleotides, the CDR3 is TGTGCCAGCCGCCTTCGGGCGGGGCCCACAGATACGCAGTATTTT. Translated, it gives CASRLRAGPTDTQYF.

The chain links TRBV20-1 to TRBJ2-7, with D unresolved. CDR1 is DFQATT, CDR2 SNEGSKA, per germline (reference sequence). The CDR3 has 14 residues. V shed 6 bases and J shed 0 bases, with 15 bases lying between them. CDR3 in amino acids: CSAPRSLGSYEQYF. CDR3 DNA sequence: TGCAGTGCCCCCCGGAGTCTAGGCTCCTACGAGCAGTACTTC.

This clonotype showed up just a few times. The genes are TRBV20-1 and TRBJ2-3; D may be TRBD1 (6 bases). V was trimmed by 0 bases and J by 0 bases, leaving 13 bases between them. CDR3 length: 16 amino acids. Germline V lookup: CDR1 DFQATT, CDR2 SNEGSKA (reference sequence). CDR3: CSARDPGHRSTDTQYF. The CDR3, as DNA: TGCAGTGCTAGAGATCCGGGACACAGAAGCACAGATACGCAGTATTTT.

This rearrangement joins TRBV12-3 or TRBV12-4 to TRBJ2-4, with D possibly TRBD1 on 6 matching bases. The length of the CDR3 is 15 residues. With 2 bases removed from V and 6 bases from J, the gap between germline ends came to 14 bases. The CDR3 DNA follows: TGTGCCAGCAGTTTAACAGGGAGTGTGGCAAACATTCAGTACTTC. As protein: CASSLTGSVANIQYF.

The chain has TRBV5-1 and TRBJ2-3; D ambiguous. V lost 6 bases and J 6 bases, leaving 8 bases between the germline ends. The CDR3 loop spans 11 amino acids. The V gene's germline CDR1 is SGHRS and CDR2 YFSETQ. The DNA of the CDR3 is TGCGCCAGCATCTTATATGATACGCAGTATTTT. It encodes CASILYDTQYF.

V gene TRBV7-9 combines with J gene TRBJ2-5; possibly TRBD2 for D (6 bases). The CDR3 consists of 15 residues. V lost 1 base and J 1 base, leaving 10 bases between the germline ends. CDR1 and CDR2 from the germline V gene are SEHNR and FQNEAQ (reference sequence). The CDR3 bases are TGTGCCAGCAGCTTAGGAGGCGGGATCCAAGAGACCCAGTACTTC. Translating it yields CASSLGGGIQETQYF.

V gene TRBV7-2 combines with J gene TRBJ2-3, with 14 bases that match TRBD2. The CDR3 covers 18 residues. V trimming: 0 bases; J trimming: 6 bases; junction bases outside the gene matches: 8. CDR1 is SGHTA and CDR2 is FQGNSA in the germline V gene. The CDR3 region is CASSLAVTSGRARDTQYF. The CDR3 DNA reads TGTGCCAGCAGCTTAGCAGTGACTAGCGGGAGGGCGAGGGATACGCAGTATTTT.

This clonotype has just a few counts. The CDR3 nucleotides are TGTGCCAGCAGCTTAAGTGGGTACCGTGGGGATGAGCAGTTCTTC. It is translated as CASSLSGYRGDEQFF. This chain uses TRBV7-3 with TRBJ2-1; D ambiguous. The V gene's germline CDR1 is SGHTA and CDR2 FQGTGA. The CDR3 spans 15 residues. Trimming took off 1 base at V and 8 bases at J, with 15 bases between the two ends. The entire variable domain, with the rest obtained from reference TRBV7-3 and TRBJ2-1, is as follows: GAGVSQTPSNKVTEKGKYVELRCDPISGHTALYWYRQSLGQGPEFLIYFQGTGAADDSGLPNDRFFAVRPEGSVSTLKIQRTERGDSAVYLCASSLSGYRGDEQFFGPGTRLTVL.

The chain is built from TRBV12-3 or TRBV12-4 and TRBJ1-2; D unresolved. Trimming pared 8 bases from V and 7 bases from J, leaving 8 bases between. The CDR3 loop spans 10 amino acids. The CDR3 reads CASGRAGYTF. The DNA for the CDR3 is TGTGCCAGCGGACGTGCTGGCTACACCTTC.

The chain recombines TRBV18 with TRBJ2-3; TRBD2 matches 8 bases. The CDR3 contains 16 residues. Germline V gene sequence: CDR1 KGHSH, CDR2 LQKENI. Trimming removed 0 bases from V and 6 bases from J; junction bases left unmatched: 8. Here the CDR3 DNA reads TGTGCCAGCTCACCACCGGCGGGCGGGAGGCCTGATACGCAGTATTTT. Translated: CASSPPAGGRPDTQYF.

The table lists this clonotype with a few counts. CDR3 bases: TGCGCCAGCAGCCTCGATACAACCTACGAGCAGTACTTC. Protein sequence: CASSLDTTYEQYF. The chain combines TRBV5-1 with TRBJ2-7, with unresolved D. This CDR3 comprises 13 residues. Trimming took off 4 bases at V and 2 bases at J, with 10 bases between the two ends. Germline CDR1 reads SGHRS; CDR2 reads YFSETQ.